Given below is one T cell receptor beta chain in context. No cognate antigen has been identified for it. Base qualities are not at hand, and no much larger clone is one base apart. The data stem from a study of control samples from healthy donors and cancer patients (dated by TCRdb to the early 2020s). Libraries came from the immunoSEQ multiplex PCR assay. TCRdb mirrors the immuneACCESS table, restricted to in-frame sequences. Some clones are absent from its copies; in checked studies, under half trace to an unresolved V gene, and the reason for the others is unknown. This sample has under 65,000 clones in its table, and about nine tenths of those were observed once. The ten largest clones take up 1.2% of the sample. V gives up 5 bases and J gives up 8 bases, and the segment between their germline ends measures 18 bases. CDR1 is given as GTSNPN and CDR2 as SVGIG, both from the germline V gene (reference sequence). The CDR3 spans 14 residues, from the cysteine through the phenylalanine. Of the read, only the CDR3 DNA is kept; its 42 bases are in frame from base 1.

Specimen: PBMCs. This clonotype was obtained from a woman between 45 and 60 years old with colorectal cancer. The chain joins TRBV30 to TRBJ1-4; a weak D assignment points to TRBD1 (5 bases agree). The sequence in DNA is TGTGCCTGGGCCCCGGGACCCCTGGGGGAAAAACTGTTTTTT. This encodes CAWAPGPLGEKLFF.